The 3 T cell receptor beta chains in this list originate from one sample, sequenced in a study of identical twins. TCRdb re-derived calls from the 5' RACE reads in MiXCR, one entry per CDR3 protein. Of about 1.7 million distinct CDR3 sequences listed, under 35% were seen once; the top ten hold around 0.3%. Sequenced input: cord blood. All receptors derive from a newborn girl in good health.

Of note for this clonotype: One end of the junction is discordant with germline, which a read error may explain. The chain carries TRBV20-1 and TRBJ2-4; D perhaps matches TRBD2 (5 bases). This CDR3 contains 13 residues. Looked up from germline, CDR1 is DFQATT and CDR2 is SNEGSKA (reference sequence). CDR3 DNA: TGCAGTGCTAGTTGGGAGCAGAGAAACATTCGGTACTTC. This gives the protein CSASWEQRNIRYF.

This clonotype has more than one count but fewer than ten. The CDR3 is CASSFGVQYSNQPQHF. The CDR3 DNA reads as TGTGCCAGCAGTTTTGGCGTCCAGTATAGCAATCAGCCCCAGCATTTT. The rearrangement uses TRBV12-3 or TRBV12-4 and TRBJ1-5; D gene ambiguous. V was cut by 3 bases and J by 0 bases, with 12 bases left in between. The length of the CDR3 is 16 residues.

This clonotype was observed at least ten times. The chain is built from TRBV10-2 and TRBJ1-2; no clear D. The V gene's germline CDR1 is WSHSY and CDR2 SAAADI. Between the trimmed V and J ends, which lost 4 bases and 7 bases, there was a span of 7 bases. There are 11 residues in the CDR3. This chain's CDR3 is CASSARGGYTF. In nucleotides, the CDR3 is TGCGCCAGCAGTGCTCGGGGTGGCTACACCTTC.